This T cell receptor beta chain was obtained from a study of CD8+CD57+ T cells in acquired aplastic anemia. About the study: Isolated CD4+ and CD8+ cells, once sorted, yielded DNA averaging about 3.4 ug.

V lost 5 bases and J lost 5; bases outside the gene matches: 8. Germline V CDR1 and CDR2: SQVTM, ANQGSEA. CDR3 length equals 13 residues. Genomic DNA provided the template from which TCR beta VDJ and CDR3 profiles were obtained. TCRdb ran MiXCR on the reads and lists one entry per CDR3 protein. The sample holds under 200,000 distinct CDR3 sequences, roughly half seen once. Patients sequenced had flow cytometry evidence of CD8+CD57+ cell expansion. Severe acquired aplastic anemia was diagnosed in all patients. Note on this clonotype: The antigen remains unidentified.

Study-wide results and caveats: The study identified roughly 29 CD8+ CDR3 sequences shared by patients and controls.

The V gene is TRBV29-1, the J gene TRBJ1-1; 7 bases are shared with TRBD1. The source of this sequence is a human donor with aplastic anemia. The sequenced sample consisted of sorted CD4+, CD8+, or CD8+CD57+ T cells (not recorded which) from PBMCs. The CDR3: CSVCRGLRTEAFF. Here the CDR3 DNA reads TGCAGCGTTTGTAGGGGGCTGAGGACTGAAGCTTTCTTT.